The 11 T cell receptor beta chains reported below all come from one sample, sequenced in a study of T cell changes during pregnancy in multiple sclerosis. Produced via immunoSEQ multiplex PCR; TCRdb's table is partial and in-frame only. The repertoire holds some 90,000 clones, with 91% as singletons. The material sequenced was peripheral blood, taken after pregnancy. These receptors all stem from a female donor in good health, enrolled as a control in a pregnancy study.

The chain uses TRBV11-2 and TRBJ1-6, with 9 positions matching TRBD1. V dropped 8 bases and J dropped 5; count of bases not matched to a gene: 7. The CDR3 length is 15 residues. Germline V gives CDR1 SGHAT, CDR2 FQNNGV. CDR3 sequence reads: CASRRQGVDNSPLHF. CDR3 nucleotides: TGTGCCAGCCGCCGACAGGGGGTGGATAATTCACCCCTCCACTTT.

Only a few counts were recorded for this clone. The chain joins TRBV4-1 to TRBJ2-1; D unclear. Germline CDR1 is MGHRA and CDR2 is YSYEKL. This CDR3 region has 15 residues. The V end was cut by 1 base, the J end by 0 bases, with 7 bases between. For the CDR3, the DNA is TGCGCCAGCAGCCAAGCCCCGAGCTCCTACAATGAGCAGTTCTTC. This codes for CASSQAPSSYNEQFF.

J is TRBJ2-7 and V is TRBV7-3; 9 nucleotides align to TRBD1. The CDR3 is 15 residues long. V shed 5 bases, J shed 4 bases, and the junction held 9 bases outside the gene matches. Germline CDR1 is SGHTA and CDR2 is FQGTGA. The CDR3: CASSVRQGEVYEQYF. In DNA, the CDR3 is TGTGCCAGCAGCGTGCGACAGGGGGAGGTTTACGAGCAGTACTTC.

This chain links TRBV7-2 with TRBJ2-7; D not resolved. V gave up 5 bases and J gave up 3 bases, with 8 bases separating them. CDR3 length equals 12 residues. From germline, CDR1 is SGHTA and CDR2 FQGNSA. The CDR3 loop is CASSIHYYEQYF. CDR3 DNA sequence: TGTGCCAGCAGCATACATTACTACGAGCAGTACTTC.

This clone showed up just once. The rearrangement joins TRBV10-3 to TRBJ2-2; D not resolved. The CDR3 runs to 13 residues. Deletions cut 3 bases from V and 5 bases from J, with 7 bases between. Looked up from germline, CDR1 is ENHRY and CDR2 is SYGVKD. CDR3 region: CAISDSETGELFF. The CDR3 region has the DNA TGTGCCATCAGTGATTCGGAGACCGGGGAGCTGTTTTTT.

This chain uses TRBV27 with TRBJ2-1, with D perhaps matching TRBD2 (5 bases). CDR1 is MNHEY and CDR2 is SMNVEV in the germline V gene (reference sequence). Trimming took 5 bases from V and 2 from J, leaving 10 bases between them. This CDR3 comprises 14 residues. The CDR3 loop is CASSPRGTYNEQFF. CDR3 DNA: TGTGCCAGCAGTCCACGGGGAACCTACAATGAGCAGTTCTTC.

The rearrangement links TRBV20-1 to TRBJ2-7, with D unclear. The germline V gene encodes CDR1 DFQATT and CDR2 SNEGSKA (reference sequence). The CDR3 spans 11 residues. This chain's CDR3 is CSLGSSYEQYF. The CDR3 DNA reads TGCAGCCTAGGCTCCTCCTACGAGCAGTACTTC.

In regard to this clone: Other DNA sequences in this sample translate to the same CDR3. This rearrangement joins TRBV28 to TRBJ1-5, with 7 positions matching TRBD1. The germline V gene encodes CDR1 MDHEN and CDR2 SYDVKM. The CDR3 sequence is 15 residues long. V shed 6 bases, J shed 1 base, and the junction held 6 bases outside the gene matches. Here the CDR3 DNA reads TGTGCCAGCAGCCCGACAGGGTTAAGCAATCAGCCCCAGCATTTT. Residues: CASSPTGLSNQPQHF.

This chain joins TRBV27 and TRBJ1-2; weak D call: TRBD1 (5 bases). Trimming left V 7 bases short and J 0 bases short, with 18 bases between. The germline gives CDR1 MNHEY, CDR2 SMNVEV (reference sequence). The CDR3 has 16 amino acids. CDR3 sequence reads: CASTPGRGLANYGYTF. Written as DNA, the CDR3 is TGTGCCAGCACTCCGGGGAGGGGCTTAGCTAACTATGGCTACACCTTC.

V gene TRBV2 combines with J gene TRBJ1-5, with 7 bases that match TRBD1. In germline, CDR1 is SNHLY, CDR2 FYNNEI. The ends lost 6 bases at V and 0 bases at J; junction bases unmatched: 5. This CDR3 comprises 15 residues. The CDR3, as DNA: TGTGCCAGCAGGAGACAGGGAGGTAGCAATCAGCCCCAGCATTTT. It specifies CASRRQGGSNQPQHF.

The chain's CDR3 is CASSLDRGAGELFF. In nucleotides, the CDR3 is TGCGCCAGCAGCTTGGACAGGGGGGCTGGGGAGCTGTTTTTT. V gene TRBV5-1 combines with J gene TRBJ2-2, with TRBD1 identical over 8 bases. Germline CDR1 and CDR2: SGHRS and YFSETQ. V lost 0 bases, J lost 8 bases, and 3 bases stayed unmatched. The CDR3 runs to 14 residues.